This paragraph covers one TCR beta chain sequence. As yet, its antigen is unknown. The V and J ends lost 0 bases and 5 bases respectively, with 15 bases between them. The germline V gene encodes CDR1 SGHRS and CDR2 YFSETQ. The CDR3 runs to 15 residues. The validation cohort, a group of roughly 120 subjects, included the donors and was separate from the roughly 670-subject first cohort. This sample was taken from a study of cytomegalovirus exposure and HLA in healthy donors. Study-wide results and limits: It was reported that the classifier diagnosed cytomegalovirus status with high specificity and sensitivity in both the original and validation cohorts. Researchers counted around 170 TCR beta chains as cytomegalovirus-associated.

Clones were sequenced by immunoSEQ multiplex PCR, and TCRdb holds only the in-frame ones, with some missing. The data contain tens of thousands of clones, about 94% of them seen just once; the ten biggest clones take up approximately 5.9%. V and J are TRBV5-1 and TRBJ2-7; D may be TRBD1 (6 bases). The TCR sequence derives from a man between 18 and 35 years old in good health and CMV-seronegative. Sequencing was done on a sample of PBMCs. The CDR3 spells CASSLAQGGVDEQYF. CDR3 DNA sequence: TGCGCCAGCAGCTTGGCACAGGGCGGAGTAGACGAGCAGTACTTC.